The 12 T cell receptor beta chains presented below share a single source sample, sequenced in a study of tumor and adjacent non-tumor tissue in lung cancer. This sample's RNA came from whole unsorted tissue. The library came from three nested PCR rounds adapted from ARM-PCR protocols. One entry per CDR3 protein, called by TCRdb with MiXCR from the multiplex PCR reads. The sample holds fewer than 80,000 distinct CDR3 sequences, about two thirds seen once. The source material was lung tumor tissue. All receptors derive from a woman in her sixties or seventies with non-small cell lung cancer.

In regard to this clonotype: The junction shows a germline mismatch at one end, possibly a read error. The chain uses TRBV24-1 and TRBJ1-1, with D possibly TRBD1 on 5 matching bases. The length of the CDR3 is 15 residues. Germline CDR1 is KGHDR and CDR2 is SFDVKD. The CDR3 is CATNDSDGGGTEAFF. CDR3 coding DNA: TGTGCCACCAATGATTCGGACGGGGGAGGCACTGAAGCTTTCTTT.

For this clonotype: A clone one base away is much larger, so this may be a read error. J is TRBJ1-5 and V is TRBV12-3 or TRBV12-4; 7 bases align to TRBD1. The CDR3 is 15 residues long. This CDR3 is CASSFGQVGNRPQHF. The CDR3 coding sequence is TGTGCCAGCAGTTTTGGACAGGTAGGCAATCGGCCCCAGCATTTT.

A note on this clonotype: Germline and junction disagree at one end, which may indicate a read error. This chain connects TRBV28 to TRBJ1-5, with TRBD1 as a possible D gene (6 bases). Per the germline V gene, CDR1 is MDHEN and CDR2 is SYDVKM. CDR3 length: 14 residues. The CDR3 region is CPSSWTAPGQHQHF. CDR3 nucleotide sequence: TGTCCCAGCAGTTGGACAGCGCCCGGTCAGCACCAGCATTTT.

The rearrangement joins TRBV5-4 to TRBJ1-3; 9 bases map to TRBD1. The CDR3 length is 16 residues. V lost 8 bases and J lost 6; bases outside the gene matches: 15. Germline V lookup: CDR1 SGHNT, CDR2 YYREEE (reference sequence). The CDR3 sequence: CASSRPGQGIVNTIYF. The CDR3 DNA reads as TGTGCCAGTAGTCGACCGGGACAGGGTATTGTAAACACCATATATTTT.

Of note for this clonotype: Germline is not matched at one junction end, which may reflect a read error. CDR3 protein: CSVGDSTDMQYF. DNA for the CDR3: TGCAGCGTTGGGGATAGCACAGATATGCAGTATTTT. V gene TRBV29-1 combines with J gene TRBJ2-3; D gene ambiguous. Looked up from germline, CDR1 is SQVTM and CDR2 is ANQGSEA. This CDR3 region has 12 residues.

Worth noting for this clonotype: Since a much larger clone is just one base distant, this may be a read error. J is TRBJ1-2 and V is TRBV20-1, with a tentative D call TRBD1 (6 bases). This CDR3 comprises 13 residues. The V end was cut by 5 bases, the J end by 5 bases, with 15 bases between. The germline V gene has CDR1 DFQATT and CDR2 SNEGSKA (reference sequence). CDR3 loop: CSARDKAHYGYTF. The CDR3 DNA is TGCAGTGCTCGGGACAAGGCTCATTATGGCTACACCTTC.

This clonotype has at least ten counts. The chain employs TRBV6-5 and TRBJ2-5, with D hard to call. There are 12 residues in the CDR3. Trimming pared 4 bases from V and 5 bases from J, leaving 8 bases between. Germline values: CDR1 MNHEY, CDR2 SVGAGI. The CDR3, as DNA: TGTGCCAGCAGTTGGTCCGGGGAGACCCAGTACTTC. Its translation: CASSWSGETQYF.

This clonotype has more than one count but fewer than ten. The CDR3 does not close with the conserved phenylalanine or tryptophan, likely indicating a read error. The rearrangement uses TRBV11-3 and TRBJ2-1; TRBD2 matches 10 bases. Germline CDR1 reads SGHNT; CDR2 reads YENEEA. Trimming cost V 4 bases and J 7 bases; bases outside gene matches: 16. The CDR3 is made up of 18 amino acids. CDR3 residues: CASSYGTGGLARGNEQFL. CDR3 coding DNA: TGTGCCAGCAGCTACGGGACGGGGGGACTAGCGAGGGGGAATGAGCAGTTCCTC.

Turning to this clonotype: The germline gene is not matched at one end of the junction; a read error may be the cause. The chain joins TRBV12-3 or TRBV12-4 to TRBJ2-1; 11 positions agree with TRBD2. CDR3 length: 18 residues. In DNA, the CDR3 is TGTGCCAGCAGCACGAGAGGGACTAGCGGCCCCTTGGGAGATGAGCAGTGCTTC. This encodes CASSTRGTSGPLGDEQCF.

Concerning this clonotype: One end of the junction does not line up with germline, which may come from a read error. The chain combines TRBV6-5 with TRBJ1-1; D call uncertain. The CDR3 extends over 15 amino acids. Germline CDR1 and CDR2: MNHEY and SVGAGI. CDR3 amino acids: CARSSFTKHGPEAFF. In DNA, the CDR3 is TGTGCCAGAAGTTCCTTCACAAAACATGGGCCTGAAGCTTTCTTT.

This chain links TRBV11-1 with TRBJ2-1, with a tentative D call TRBD2 (5 bases). The CDR3 sequence is 14 residues long. The germline V gene encodes CDR1 SGHAT and CDR2 FQDESV (reference sequence). CDR3 amino acids: CVCSPREGRYEQFF. The CDR3 DNA reads TGTGTCTGCAGCCCGCGTGAGGGCCGCTATGAGCAGTTCTTC.

As concerns this clonotype: The CDR3 does not close with the conserved phenylalanine or tryptophan, likely indicating a read error. The rearrangement links TRBV6-5 to TRBJ2-5, with D tentatively TRBD2 (7 bases). There are 16 residues in the CDR3. Per germline, CDR1 MNHEY and CDR2 SVGAGI. This CDR3 reads CASSYPLGEGEENQYL. The CDR3 DNA reads as TGTGCCAGCAGTTACCCGCTTGGGGAGGGGGAAGAGAACCAGTACCTC.